Here is one TCR beta chain with its context. It has no known antigen specificity. No base-level quality is on record; no much larger clone is a single base apart. The sample is drawn from a study of shared clonotypes between healthy human individuals (dated by TCRdb to about 2020). Context from the whole study: Two women and a few men aged 18 to 49 years were included in the cohort. For each donor, three plates each were used for CD4 naive and CD4 memory, two plates were used for CD8 naive, and one plate was used for CD8 memory. Blood TCR repertoires of five healthy adults were deeply sequenced to estimate repertoire size and the extent of clonotype sharing between individuals. Libraries were prepared and TCR repertoires were sequenced by different laboratories using diverse techniques, in order to increase sequencing depth and limit assay-specific biases. Between about 0.94 and 10 billion PBMCs per donor were obtained by leukapheresis.

Donors were healthy HIV-negative adults with no recently reported acute infections or vaccinations. Only Caucasian adults living in Nashville, Tennessee, USA were represented among the donors. CD4+ T cells were enriched by magnetic negative selection; naive cells were then positively selected on CD45RA, and the negative fraction formed the memory subset. Blood was obtained by leukapheresis, after which PBMCs were separated by Ficoll-Histopaque density gradient centrifugation and cryopreserved in liquid nitrogen vapor phase. Analytical flow cytometry was used to check the purity and quantity of each magnetically sorted T cell population. From each sorted fraction, genomic DNA was isolated and quantified by UV absorbance on a Nanodrop 2000c. Using the deep immunoSEQ assay, multiplex PCR amplified TCR CDR3 regions from genomic DNA. Extracted genomic DNA from each cell subset was spread evenly across all wells of several immunoSEQ 96-well plates, with each plate serving as a replicate. For sorted subsets, about 200 ng genomic DNA, equal to tens of thousands of T cell genomes, was loaded into each replicate PCR. Purified libraries were quantified with a Qubit 3.0 fluorometer, sized on a Bioanalyzer 2100, and re-quantified with the KAPA Library Quantification kit. Each immunoSEQ 96-well plate was sequenced on its own single-read 150-cycle Illumina NextSeq 550 flow cell. The study's own analysis went as follows. Because the immunoSEQ output held only junctional sequences and lacked quality scores, the filtering could not match the filtering applied to full-length reads. To assign V/J genes and CDR3, sequences were annotated against IMGT germline references using PyIR, a Python wrapper for IgBLAST v1.9. Reads were filtered out if the reads had weak V/J assignments (E-value above 1e-6), no CDR3, stop codons, out-of-frame junctions, or ambiguous translated residues. V3J clonotypes were defined by identical inferred V gene, J gene, and CDR3 amino acid sequence. Percentage overlap between repertoires was computed as shared unique clonotypes divided by the size of the smaller repertoire. Repertoire richness was assessed with RTK rarefaction, the Chao1 estimator, and Recon v2.1 estimates of unobserved clonotypes. OLGA was used to compute generation probabilities for all TCRbeta clonotypes that the gDNA method yielded from four donors. TCRdb took over this immuneACCESS table, retaining in-frame rearrangements with V and J assigned. Such tables are incomplete; in checked studies, under half of the missing clones stem from an unresolved V gene, and the remainder is unexplained. V and J calls and clone size come straight from that table; D and trimming were deduced from the DNA. This sample holds around 350,000 clones; over 70% were observed only once. Of the sample, less than 11% is held by the ten largest clones.

Overall results and qualifications from the work: Larger estimated clonotype richness was generally found for naive subsets than for memory subsets. Sampling was restricted to blood, and TCR repertoires in tissues likely differ from the TCR repertoires found in blood. Rarefaction of sorted-subset datasets indicated incomplete sequencing despite the large sequencing depth. Sharing across a few donors was observed for approximately 5% of naive CD4, less than 4% of naive CD8, roughly 2.4% of memory CD4, and roughly 0.4% of memory CD8 clonotypes. Because the study included only a small number of donors, the genetic and exposure-history diversity represented was limited. Based on pairwise subsampling, the degree of clonotype sharing among donors was expected to be affected by sequencing depth. Higher generation probabilities were observed for clonotypes shared by all four sorted-subset donors than for non-shared clonotypes.

Taken from cysteine to phenylalanine, the CDR3 has 17 residues. Solely the CDR3 DNA is kept, with 51 bases framed from the first base. In the germline V gene, CDR1 corresponds to SGHRS and CDR2 to YFSETQ. The junction shows trimming of 0 bases on V and 6 bases on J, plus 20 bases between the germline ends. The clonotype comes from a man aged 25 to 45 in good health. The rearranged segments are TRBV5-1 and TRBJ2-3, with a weak D call of TRBD2 (6 bases match). Material: memory CD4+ T cells sorted from blood. In light of the paper, this sample's cell subset or site label describes: CD45RA-negative fraction. The base sequence is TGCGCCAGCAGCTTGGGAGGCATCAGGGCTAGCGAGGATACGCAGTATTTT. This yields the protein CASSLGGIRASEDTQYF.